This T cell receptor beta chain was captured in a study of shared clonotypes between healthy human individuals. Terminally differentiated effector memory CD45RA+ cells were excluded by CCR7 positive selection of CD45RO-negative cells. Each of the donors was a healthy adult who was HIV-negative and had not had a recent acute infection or vaccination. Study outcomes and limitations: The generation probabilities recorded for non-shared clonotypes fell below those of clonotypes shared by all four donors.

Of note for this clone: The antigen is not known.

In the authors' methods: Filtering differed for immunoSEQ, which gave only junction sequences without quality scores. The repertoire was sequenced with immunoSEQ multiplex PCR; TCRdb's copy has only in-frame clones and lacks some. From that table come the V and J calls and clone size; the DNA was used to work out D and trimming. The sample comprises about 2 million clones, roughly 95% of which are singletons, and 0.9% to 1.3% rests with the top ten. The length of the CDR3 is 13 residues. Trimming removed 6 bases from V and 4 bases from J, with 10 bases in between. From germline, CDR1 is SNHLY and CDR2 FYNNEI.

The sequencing input was naive CD8+ T cells sorted from blood. The source of this sequence is a man younger than 30 in good health. The chain is built from TRBV2 and TRBJ1-5, with D perhaps TRBD1 (6 bases). CDR3 region: CASRDRDNQPQHF. The CDR3 region has the DNA TGTGCCAGCAGGGACAGAGATAATCAGCCCCAGCATTTT.